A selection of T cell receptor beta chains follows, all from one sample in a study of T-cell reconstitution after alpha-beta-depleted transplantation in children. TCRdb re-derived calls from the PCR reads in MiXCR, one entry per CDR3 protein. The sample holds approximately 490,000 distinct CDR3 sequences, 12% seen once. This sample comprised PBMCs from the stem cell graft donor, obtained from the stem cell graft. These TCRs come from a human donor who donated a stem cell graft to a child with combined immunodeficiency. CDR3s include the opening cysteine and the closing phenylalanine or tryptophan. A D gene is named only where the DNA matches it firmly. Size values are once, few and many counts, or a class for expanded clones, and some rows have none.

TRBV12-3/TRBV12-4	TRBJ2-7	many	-	CASSPVGSYEQYF	TGTGCCAGCAGTCCCGTCGGATCCTACGAGCAGTACTTC
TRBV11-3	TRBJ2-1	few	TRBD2	CASSSQRGGYNEQFF	TGTGCCAGCAGCTCCCAACGGGGGGGCTACAATGAGCAGTTCTTC
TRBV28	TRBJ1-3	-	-	CASAGSISSGNTIYF	TGTGCCAGCGCTGGGTCCATTAGCTCTGGAAACACCATATATTTT
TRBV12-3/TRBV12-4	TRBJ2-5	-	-	CASSHISGLIETQYF	TGTGCCAGCAGTCACATCTCGGGGCTAATAGAGACCCAGTACTTC
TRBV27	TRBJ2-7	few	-	CASSPTTSPYEQYF	TGTGCCAGCAGTCCGACGACTAGTCCCTACGAGCAGTACTTC
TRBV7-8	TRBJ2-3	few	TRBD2	CASSREGKSTDTQYF	TGTGCCAGCAGCCGGGAGGGAAAAAGCACAGATACGCAGTATTTT
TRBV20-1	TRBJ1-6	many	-	CSARQGSYNSPLHF	TGCAGTGCTAGACAGGGTTCCTATAATTCACCCCTCCACTTT
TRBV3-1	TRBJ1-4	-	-	CASSHPGEATNEKLFF	TGTGCCAGCAGCCACCCGGGGGAGGCAACTAATGAAAAACTGTTTTTT
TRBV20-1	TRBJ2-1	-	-	CSASLSRDEQFF	TGCAGTGCTAGCCTCTCGAGGGATGAGCAGTTCTTC
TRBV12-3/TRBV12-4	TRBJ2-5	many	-	CASSSTTPETQYF	TGTGCCAGCAGTTCGACAACGCCGGAGACCCAGTACTTC
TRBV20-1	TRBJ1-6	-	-	CSAGRGPNSPLHF	TGCAGTGCTGGGCGGGGCCCAAATTCACCCCTCCACTTT
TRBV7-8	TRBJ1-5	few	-	CASSGGTGIGQPQHF	TGTGCCAGCAGCGGTGGTACAGGGATAGGTCAGCCCCAGCATTTT
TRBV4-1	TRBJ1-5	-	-	CASSQEIRSQPQHF	TGCGCCAGCAGCCAAGAAATCCGCAGTCAGCCCCAGCATTTT
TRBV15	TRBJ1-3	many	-	CATSRETTANTIYF	TGTGCCACCAGCCGGGAAACCACAGCGAACACCATATATTTT
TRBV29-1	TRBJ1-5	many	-	CSAPQRDTMGQPQHF	TGCAGCGCTCCCCAACGGGACACCATGGGTCAGCCCCAGCATTTT